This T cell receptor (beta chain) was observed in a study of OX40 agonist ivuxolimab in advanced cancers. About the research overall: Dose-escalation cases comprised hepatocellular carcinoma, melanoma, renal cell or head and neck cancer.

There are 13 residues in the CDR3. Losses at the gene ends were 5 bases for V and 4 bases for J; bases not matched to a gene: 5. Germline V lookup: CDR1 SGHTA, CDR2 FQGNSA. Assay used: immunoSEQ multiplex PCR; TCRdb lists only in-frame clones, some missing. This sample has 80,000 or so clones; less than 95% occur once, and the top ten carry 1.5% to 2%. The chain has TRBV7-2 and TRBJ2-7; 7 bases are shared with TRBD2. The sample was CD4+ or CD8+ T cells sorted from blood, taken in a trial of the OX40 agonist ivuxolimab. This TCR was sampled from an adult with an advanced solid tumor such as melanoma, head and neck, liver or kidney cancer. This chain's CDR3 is CASSPPGRYEQYF. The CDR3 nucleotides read TGTGCCAGCAGCCCCCCCGGGAGGTACGAGCAGTACTTC.